This T cell receptor beta chain was found in a study of cytomegalovirus exposure and HLA in healthy donors. Points on this clone: Its matching antigen is unknown.

Per the germline V gene, CDR1 is MNHNY and CDR2 is SVGAGI (reference sequence). Trimming removed 6 bases from V and 11 bases from J; junction bases left unmatched: 14. The length of the CDR3 is 14 residues. General study findings and limits: In vitro assays verified that three CMV-associated chains recognized CMV antigens specifically. The authors enumerated around 150 TCR beta chains as linked to cytomegalovirus. Reports credit the classifier with highly specific, highly sensitive diagnosis of cytomegalovirus status.

The method was immunoSEQ multiplex PCR; TCRdb's version includes in-frame clones alone and lacks a portion of them. Of some 140,000 clones detected, 80% to 90% appear once; the ten largest clones hold around 20%. It was the approximately 120-subject validation cohort, separate from the roughly 700-subject first cohort, to which the donors belonged. The sample comprised PBMCs. The chain uses TRBV6-6 and TRBJ2-7; 9 bases are shared with TRBD1. The origin of this receptor is a man aged 18 to 35 in good health and CMV-seropositive. The CDR3 bases are TGTGCCAGCAGCCGCCCGGGACAGGGAAGGGTTGAGTACTTC. The encoded protein is CASSRPGQGRVEYF.